The 12 T cell receptor beta chains in this list originate from one sample, sequenced in a study of blood T cells in healthy people across ages. Next came a second PCR, run for about 7 to 12 cycles, which used a sample-barcoded 5' primer along with a J-beta primer mix. One entry per CDR3 protein, called by TCRdb with MiXCR from the 5' RACE reads. The sample lists around 970,000 distinct CDR3 sequences; roughly half were seen once. Sequencing was performed on blood. Receptors originate from a woman aged 60-75 years in good health.

This clonotype has a handful of counts. The chain joins TRBV4-1 to TRBJ1-2; tentatively, D is TRBD1 (6 bases). Trimming left V 4 bases short and J 4 bases short, with 16 bases between. This CDR3 comprises 15 residues. Germline CDR1 and CDR2: MGHRA and YSYEKL. The CDR3 spells CASSPSQGHGYGYTF. The DNA of the CDR3 is TGCGCCAGCAGCCCGTCACAGGGCCACGGCTATGGCTACACCTTC.

This clonotype was detected a few times. This rearrangement joins TRBV28 to TRBJ2-1, with TRBD2 as a possible D gene (6 bases). The last part of the DNA fits TRBJ2-7 better; the J call may be wrong. The CDR3 has 14 amino acids. The germline V gene has CDR1 MDHEN and CDR2 SYDVKM. The chain's CDR3 is CASSFTAGNGEQYF. CDR3 bases: TGTGCCAGCAGTTTCACCGCGGGGAATGGCGAGCAGTACTTC.

V is TRBV7-9 and J is TRBJ1-2, with 8 positions matching TRBD1. Germline CDR1 and CDR2: SEHNR and FQNEAQ (reference sequence). V trimming: 7 bases; J trimming: 4 bases; junction bases outside the gene matches: 5. This CDR3 comprises 13 residues. CDR3 sequence: CASIIGTGYGYTF. CDR3 in DNA: TGTGCCAGCATCATAGGGACAGGCTATGGCTACACCTTC.

This clonotype was seen a handful of times. This chain joins TRBV7-2 and TRBJ2-3; possibly TRBD1 or TRBD2 for D (6 bases each). The CDR3 covers 16 residues. The V gene lost 1 base and the J gene lost 1 base, with 12 bases spanning the gap. Germline-derived CDR1 and CDR2 are SGHTA and FQGNSA. The CDR3 is CASSLGGAGGTDTQYF. The CDR3 DNA reads TGTGCCAGCAGCTTAGGGGGGGCGGGCGGCACAGATACGCAGTATTTT.

The V gene is TRBV14, the J gene TRBJ2-2; 10 bases align to TRBD2. This CDR3 contains 19 residues. CDR1 and CDR2 from the germline V gene are SGHDN and FVKESK. The ends lost 4 bases at V and 0 bases at J; junction bases unmatched: 11. DNA for the CDR3: TGTGCCAGCAGCCCCCTGCCTAGCGGGAGTAGTGCGAACACCGGGGAGCTGTTTTTT. This codes for CASSPLPSGSSANTGELFF. The full variable domain, in which reference TRBV14 and TRBJ2-2 provide the parts outside the CDR3, is EAGVTQFPSHSVIEKGQTVTLRCDPISGHDNLYWYRRVMGKEIKFLLHFVKESKQDESGMPNNRFLAERTGGTYSTLKVQPAELEDSGVYFCASSPLPSGSSANTGELFFGEGSRLTVL.

The chain uses TRBV4-2 and TRBJ2-3, with TRBD2 matching over 10 bases. This CDR3 comprises 18 residues. The J segment lost 4 bases and the V segment lost 6 bases, leaving 16 bases of the junction unmatched. The germline CDR1 and CDR2 sequences are LGHNA and YNFKEQ. The CDR3 protein is CASSYQLVAGGGADTQYF. The CDR3 DNA sequence: TGTGCCAGCAGTTATCAATTGGTAGCGGGAGGTGGAGCAGATACGCAGTATTTT.

A word on this clonotype: One end of the junction varies from germline; a read error may be responsible. The chain has TRBV15 and TRBJ1-2, with 9 bases lining up with TRBD1. Looked up from germline, CDR1 is LNHNV and CDR2 is YYDKDF (reference sequence). The CDR3 is 17 residues long. The CDR3 nucleotides read TGTGCCGCCAGCAGAGCGTGGACAGGGGTCGACGACTATGGCTACACCTTC. The encoded protein is CAASRAWTGVDDYGYTF.

The J gene is TRBJ2-7, the V gene TRBV20-1, with 8 bases fitting TRBD2. The DNA end lines up better with TRBJ2-5; the J call may be wrong. The germline CDR1 and CDR2 sequences are DFQATT and SNEGSKA (reference sequence). This CDR3 is built from 13 residues. CDR3 sequence (DNA): TGCAGTGCGAAAATACTAGCGGCGGAGACCCAGTACTTC. Translating it yields CSAKILAAETQYF.

This rearrangement joins TRBV5-1 to TRBJ2-3, with unresolved D. CDR3 length: 14 residues. V was cut by 4 bases and J by 6 bases, with 15 bases left in between. CDR1 and CDR2 from the germline V gene are SGHRS and YFSETQ. CDR3 loop: CASSAIVAKDTQYF. DNA of the CDR3: TGCGCCAGCAGCGCCATTGTTGCTAAGGATACGCAGTATTTT. Using reference TRBV5-1 and TRBJ2-3 for the parts outside the CDR3, the full variable domain is KAGVTQTPRYLIKTRGQQVTLSCSPISGHRSVSWYQQTPGQGLQFLFEYFSETQRNKGNFPGRFSGRQFSNSRSEMNVSTLELGDSALYLCASSAIVAKDTQYFGPGTRLTVL.

J is TRBJ2-1 and V is TRBV5-4; no clear D gene. Looked up from germline, CDR1 is SGHNT and CDR2 is YYREEE (reference sequence). Trimming removed 6 bases at V and 4 bases at J, with 14 bases between. This CDR3 is built from 14 residues. The CDR3 nucleotides read TGTGCCAGCACTCTGGATAGTTTTTACAATGAGCAGTTCTTC. The encoded protein is CASTLDSFYNEQFF.

In this sample, this clonotype turned up a few times. The rearrangement links TRBV7-9 to TRBJ1-2, with TRBD1 matching 7 bases. The CDR3 length is 15 residues. The germline gives CDR1 SEHNR, CDR2 FQNEAQ (reference sequence). V was pared by 5 bases and J by 4 bases, with 10 bases of the junction left unmatched. The CDR3 region has the DNA TGTGCCAGCAGCAATATAACCGGGACAGCCTATGGCTACACCTTC. As protein: CASSNITGTAYGYTF.

This sequence joins TRBV14 and TRBJ1-2; D not certain. The germline V gene encodes CDR1 SGHDN and CDR2 FVKESK. The CDR3 is made up of 15 amino acids. Trimming removed 4 bases from V and 2 bases from J, with 14 bases in between. The CDR3 DNA sequence: TGTGCCAGCAGCCCCCTCCGATCAGGAAACTATGGCTACACCTTC. Translated: CASSPLRSGNYGYTF.